This T cell receptor (beta chain) was identified during a study of shared clonotypes between healthy human individuals. Study-level points and caveats: With four donors compared, around 4.7% of naive CD4 clonotypes were shared. The small donor group covered limited genetic and exposure diversity.

From germline, CDR1 is SGHKS and CDR2 YYEKEE (reference sequence). This CDR3 spans 12 amino acids. The J segment lost 2 bases and the V segment lost 7 bases, leaving 3 bases of the junction unmatched. Concerning this clone itself: Antigen unknown.

Naive CD8 populations comprised CD45RO-negative cells positively selected for CCR7, excluding terminally differentiated effector memory CD45RA+ cells. Caucasian adults residing in Nashville, Tennessee made up all the donors. Using immunoSEQ multiplex PCR, the repertoire was profiled, and TCRdb retains in-frame clones only, with some absent. Among about 2,100,000 clones listed, just over 90% were seen once. The sequenced material came from naive CD8+ T cells from PBMCs. The sequence came from a man between 18 and 29 years old in good health. Some clones in this sample may be carry-over from other donors' samples. V is TRBV5-5 and J is TRBJ2-7, with 7 bases that match TRBD1. CDR3 loop: CASGDRAYEQYF. CDR3 coding DNA: TGTGCCAGCGGGGACAGAGCCTACGAGCAGTACTTC.